Listed below are T cell receptor beta chains from one sample, sequenced in a study of cytomegalovirus exposure and HLA in healthy donors. The method was immunoSEQ multiplex PCR; TCRdb's version includes in-frame clones alone and lacks a portion of them. The table records about 200,000 clones, around four fifths of them present only once. Sequencing was performed on PBMCs. All receptors come from a woman aged 18-29 years in good health and CMV-seronegative. The CDR3 runs from the conserved cysteine through the conserved F or W. The D gene is left open where the match is weak. Expanded clones are given a class, and other clones once, few, many or no size at all.

cdr3_length: 16
v_call: TRBV29-1
clone_size: NA
j_call: TRBJ1-1
d_call: NA
cdr3_nt: TGCAGCGTTGAAACGGTCCTAGGGGGAGTCAACACTGAAGCTTTCTTT
cdr3_aa: CSVETVLGGVNTEAFF

cdr3_length: 14
v_call: TRBV27
clone_size: once
j_call: TRBJ2-1
d_call: TRBD1
cdr3_nt: TGTGCCAGCAGTTCATTCGGGACAGGGTCCGCCCAGTTCTTC
cdr3_aa: CASSSFGTGSAQFF

cdr3_length: 15
v_call: TRBV27
clone_size: NA
j_call: TRBJ2-7
d_call: TRBD2
cdr3_nt: TGTGCCAGCAGGCAACTAGCGGGGGGGACTTACGAGCAGTACTTC
cdr3_aa: CASRQLAGGTYEQYF

cdr3_length: 13
v_call: TRBV7-9
clone_size: few
j_call: TRBJ1-1
d_call: NA
cdr3_nt: TGTGCCAGCAGCACGACCGTGAACACTGAAGCTTTCTTT
cdr3_aa: CASSTTVNTEAFF

cdr3_length: 15
v_call: TRBV7-6
clone_size: NA
j_call: TRBJ2-3
d_call: TRBD1
cdr3_nt: TGTGCCAGCAGTCACCGGACAGGTAGCACAGATACGCAGTATTTT
cdr3_aa: CASSHRTGSTDTQYF

cdr3_length: 13
v_call: TRBV10-3
clone_size: many
j_call: TRBJ2-1
d_call: NA
cdr3_nt: TGTGCCATCAGTGAGTCATTAAAGCCGGAGCAGTTCTTC
cdr3_aa: CAISESLKPEQFF

cdr3_length: 16
v_call: TRBV7-9
clone_size: NA
j_call: TRBJ2-7
d_call: TRBD1
cdr3_nt: TGTGCCAGCAGCTATCCCCGGACAGGGGAAATGGACGAGCAGTACTTC
cdr3_aa: CASSYPRTGEMDEQYF

cdr3_length: 16
v_call: TRBV2
clone_size: NA
j_call: TRBJ2-2
d_call: NA
cdr3_nt: TGTGCCAGCAAAGGTTCGCTCCAATTCTCCGGCGGGGAGCTGTTTTTT
cdr3_aa: CASKGSLQFSGGELFF

cdr3_length: 12
v_call: TRBV2
clone_size: NA
j_call: TRBJ2-3
d_call: NA
cdr3_nt: TGTGCCAGCAGTGAATTATGGGATACGCAGTATTTT
cdr3_aa: CASSELWDTQYF

cdr3_length: 15
v_call: TRBV13
clone_size: NA
j_call: TRBJ2-7
d_call: NA
cdr3_nt: TGTGCCAGCAGCCCTTCTACAGGGAGGGTCGACGAGCAGTACTTC
cdr3_aa: CASSPSTGRVDEQYF

cdr3_length: 12
v_call: TRBV18
clone_size: few
j_call: TRBJ1-1
d_call: NA
cdr3_nt: TGTGCCAGCTCACCAGAGGTACTGAACCCTTTCTTT
cdr3_aa: CASSPEVLNPFF

cdr3_length: 16
v_call: TRBV14
clone_size: NA
j_call: TRBJ2-1
d_call: TRBD1
cdr3_nt: TGTGCCAGCAGCCACCGGACAGGGTGGCGTTACAATGAGCAGTTCTTC
cdr3_aa: CASSHRTGWRYNEQFF

cdr3_length: 16
v_call: TRBV7-9
clone_size: NA
j_call: TRBJ1-4
d_call: TRBD1
cdr3_nt: TGTGCCAGCAGCTTGGGGGGGACAGGGGTTAATGAAAAACTGTTTTTT
cdr3_aa: CASSLGGTGVNEKLFF

cdr3_length: 16
v_call: TRBV27
clone_size: NA
j_call: TRBJ2-1
d_call: TRBD2
cdr3_nt: TGTGCCAGCAGGGCCGAGATAGCGGGAGGGGGAAATGAGCAGTTCTTC
cdr3_aa: CASRAEIAGGGNEQFF

cdr3_length: 13
v_call: TRBV5-1
clone_size: NA
j_call: TRBJ1-2
d_call: NA
cdr3_nt: TGCGCCAGCTCAACAGGGTCCTCTTATGGCTACACCTTC
cdr3_aa: CASSTGSSYGYTF

cdr3_length: 16
v_call: TRBV28
clone_size: NA
j_call: TRBJ2-3
d_call: NA
cdr3_nt: TGTGCCAGCATCTCATTAGGCCCGCAACAACGAGATACGCAGTATTTT
cdr3_aa: CASISLGPQQRDTQYF

cdr3_length: 16
v_call: TRBV19
clone_size: NA
j_call: TRBJ2-3
d_call: TRBD1
cdr3_nt: TGTGCCAGTAGTGCCCTTCCAGGGGGCGCAAAAGATACGCAGTATTTT
cdr3_aa: CASSALPGGAKDTQYF

cdr3_length: 15
v_call: TRBV18
clone_size: NA
j_call: TRBJ1-2
d_call: TRBD1
cdr3_nt: TGTGCCAGCTCCCAGGAGACAGGGAAAGCCTATGGCTACACCTTC
cdr3_aa: CASSQETGKAYGYTF

cdr3_length: 15
v_call: TRBV4-1
clone_size: many
j_call: TRBJ2-1
d_call: NA
cdr3_nt: TGCGCCAGCAGCCGAGACGGGAGCTCCTACAATGAGCAGTTCTTC
cdr3_aa: CASSRDGSSYNEQFF

cdr3_length: 14
v_call: TRBV30
clone_size: NA
j_call: TRBJ1-1
d_call: TRBD1
cdr3_nt: TGTGCCTGGGGGGACAGGGGGACGATGGCAGAAGCTTTCTTT
cdr3_aa: CAWGDRGTMAEAFF